The present T cell receptor (beta chain) was sequenced within a study of blood T cell repertoires in COVID-19. Study details: Both acute and convalescent COVID-19 samples were obtained from the United States, Italy and Spain.

Germline V gives CDR1 MDHEN, CDR2 SYDVKM. CDR3 size: 13 residues. V was pared by 3 bases and J by 2 bases, with 8 bases between. This study enrolled people aged about 18 to 95 from about 26 US geographic areas. In assigning cohorts, the study relied on participant-reported clinical history. Assay used: immunoSEQ multiplex PCR; TCRdb lists only in-frame clones, some missing. The sample comprises more than 150,000 clones, approximately 85% of which are singletons, and about 12% rests with the top ten. This TCR derives from a middle-aged man who had recovered from COVID-19. The sequencing input was PBMCs or T cells enriched from blood (not recorded which). The chain joins TRBV28 to TRBJ2-7; D is unresolved. The CDR3 bases are TGTGCCAGCAGTTTTTCTATAACCTACGAGCAGTACTTC. Its protein product is CASSFSITYEQYF.